The 21 T cell receptor beta chains presented below share a single source sample, sequenced in a study of early T cells in non-severe SARS-CoV-2 infection. A single record per CDR3 protein comes from TCRdb applying MiXCR to the 5' RACE reads. Among some 26,000 distinct CDR3 sequences listed, about 4.5% were seen once. The specimen was whole blood. The receptors were gathered from an adult who was a healthcare worker with PCR-confirmed SARS-CoV-2 infection or an uninfected control (not recorded which).

This clonotype occurred many times. J is TRBJ1-2 and V is TRBV14, with a tentative D call TRBD1 (5 bases). CDR3 length equals 16 residues. From germline, CDR1 is SGHDN and CDR2 FVKESK. V was pared by 3 bases and J by 8 bases, with 22 bases between. The CDR3 here is CASSHPSMGRGGGYTF. DNA for the CDR3: TGTGCCAGCAGCCACCCAAGCATGGGCCGTGGGGGAGGCTACACCTTC.

At least ten counts were recorded for this clonotype. This chain joins TRBV24-1 and TRBJ2-1; possible D gene TRBD2, 6 bases. CDR1 is KGHDR, CDR2 SFDVKD, per germline. This CDR3 contains 17 residues. Trimming took 3 bases from V and 2 from J, leaving 16 bases between them. CDR3 coding DNA: TGTGCCACCAGTGATGACGCCGGGACTCGAACCTACAATGAGCAGTTCTTC. Translating gives CATSDDAGTRTYNEQFF.

Many counts were recorded for this clonotype. The chain links TRBV15 to TRBJ2-2; no reliable D call. The V gene lost 0 bases and the J gene lost 3 bases, with 8 bases spanning the gap. CDR3 length: 15 residues. Germline lookup yields CDR1 LNHNV and CDR2 YYDKDF (reference sequence). The CDR3 coding sequence is TGTGCCACCAGCAGAGAGCGAGGTGACACCGGGGAGCTGTTTTTT. It is translated as CATSRERGDTGELFF.

This clonotype was seen many times. The chain employs TRBV10-2 and TRBJ2-1; 9 nucleotides line up with TRBD1. The CDR3 is 14 residues long. The germline CDR1 and CDR2 sequences are WSHSY and SAAADI. After removal of 6 bases from V and 5 bases from J, the junction contained 5 bases not matched to a gene. For the CDR3, the DNA is TGCGCCAGCAGCACCGGGACAGGGAACAATGAGCAGTTCTTC. It encodes CASSTGTGNNEQFF.

There are many counts of this clonotype. The chain links TRBV19 to TRBJ1-2; 12 bases fit TRBD1. The length of the CDR3 is 14 residues. The germline V gene encodes CDR1 LNHDA and CDR2 SQIVND (reference sequence). V was clipped by 5 bases and J by 7 bases; unmatched bases: 5. This chain's CDR3 is CASSPGQGAAGYTF. The CDR3 DNA is TGTGCCAGTAGTCCGGGACAGGGGGCCGCTGGCTACACCTTC.

The table lists this clonotype with a few counts. This chain uses TRBV30 with TRBJ2-7; D is unclear. Germline V lookup: CDR1 GTSNPN, CDR2 SVGIG (reference sequence). CDR3 length equals 14 residues. Trimming pared 1 base from V and 0 bases from J, leaving 10 bases between. The CDR3 DNA follows: TGTGCCTGGAGTGGAAATGTGCACTCCTACGAGCAGTACTTC. Its protein is CAWSGNVHSYEQYF. Full variable domain (rest looked up from reference TRBV30 and TRBJ2-7): SQTIHQWPATLVQPVGSPLSLECTVEGTSNPNLYWYRQAAGRGLQLLFYSVGIGQISSEVPQNLSASRPQDRQFILSSKKLLLSDSGFYLCAWSGNVHSYEQYFGPGTRLTVT.

This clonotype was observed many times. This chain uses TRBV20-1 with TRBJ1-2, with D hard to call. The CDR3 runs 14 residues. The germline V gene encodes CDR1 DFQATT and CDR2 SNEGSKA (reference sequence). V lost 3 bases and J lost 4, with 15 bases in between. CDR3 amino acids: CSARPGEIPYGYTF. Written as DNA, the CDR3 is TGCAGTGCTAGGCCCGGTGAGATTCCCTATGGCTACACCTTC.

This clonotype was observed many times. The chain combines TRBV30 with TRBJ2-7; D not resolved. The CDR3 is 11 amino acids. Germline assignment: CDR1 GTSNPN and CDR2 SVGIG (reference sequence). V lost 4 bases to trimming and J lost 7 bases, with 11 bases between them. The CDR3 reads CAWTANREQYF. CDR3 nucleotides: TGTGCCTGGACTGCTAACCGGGAGCAGTACTTC.

This clonotype was seen ten or more times. The rearrangement joins TRBV3-1 to TRBJ2-2; weak D call: TRBD1 (6 bases). Trimming shortened V by 3 bases and J by 4 bases, and 24 bases separated the two germline ends. Germline V gives CDR1 LGHDT, CDR2 YNNKEL (reference sequence). The CDR3 totals 19 residues. The CDR3 coding sequence is TGTGCCAGCAGCCAGCTTTTCCAGGCCCGAAGGGGGTTCACCGGGGAGCTGTTTTTT. This codes for CASSQLFQARRGFTGELFF.

This clonotype was recorded at least ten times. The chain has TRBV12-3 or TRBV12-4 and TRBJ2-7; TRBD1 aligns across 7 bases. The junction had 12 bases not matched to a gene; V was cut back by 5 bases and J by 5 bases. CDR3 length: 15 amino acids. The chain's CDR3 is CASSAQTGLRNEQYF. CDR3 coding DNA: TGTGCCAGCAGTGCTCAGACAGGGCTGAGGAACGAGCAGTACTTC.

This clonotype occurred many times. This sequence joins TRBV5-4 and TRBJ2-5; 8 bases line up with TRBD2. V dropped 3 bases and J dropped 5; count of bases not matched to a gene: 12. CDR3 length: 16 residues. Germline values: CDR1 SGHNT, CDR2 YYREEE (reference sequence). The CDR3 protein is CASSSAGTRVTETQYF. In DNA, the CDR3 is TGTGCCAGCAGCTCCGCCGGGACTAGGGTGACGGAGACCCAGTACTTC.

In its sample, this clonotype was seen many times. The chain couples TRBV14 to TRBJ1-1; no firm D call. Trimming cost V 0 bases and J 0 bases, with 8 bases left between them. CDR1 and CDR2 (germline): SGHDN, FVKESK. The CDR3 is 15 residues long. The CDR3 bases are TGTGCCAGCAGCCAAGAATGGGAATTGAACACTGAAGCTTTCTTT. This encodes CASSQEWELNTEAFF.

The table lists this clonotype with many counts. The chain is built from TRBV7-8 and TRBJ2-2; TRBD1 is a possible D gene (6 bases). The CDR3 covers 14 residues. V was cut by 5 bases and J by 3 bases, with 10 bases left in between. Per the germline V gene, CDR1 is SGHVS and CDR2 is FQNEAQ. CDR3 sequence (DNA): TGTGCCAGCAGCCGGGACACCTACACCGGGGAGCTGTTTTTT. Its protein product is CASSRDTYTGELFF.

This clonotype was counted many times. The CDR3 DNA reads as TGTGCCAGCAGCTTGGGTTTCGGGGCCACCTACGAGCAGTACTTC. It encodes CASSLGFGATYEQYF. This rearrangement joins TRBV5-6 to TRBJ2-7; D assignment may be TRBD1 or TRBD2 (5 bases each). V was pared by 0 bases and J by 2 bases, with 12 bases between. Germline loops: CDR1 SGHDT, CDR2 YYEEEE. The CDR3 runs 15 residues.

This clonotype was observed at least ten times. The chain combines TRBV6-6 with TRBJ1-1, with 11 bases that match TRBD1. The V and J ends lost 7 bases and 4 bases, in that order; junction bases with no gene match: 11. Germline-derived CDR1 and CDR2 are MNHNY and SVGAGI (reference sequence). The CDR3 spans 16 residues. CDR3 nucleotides: TGTGCCAGCACCACTGGACAGGGGGCGAGGGGCACTGAAGCTTTCTTT. Translating gives CASTTGQGARGTEAFF.

V gene TRBV6-6 combines with J gene TRBJ2-1; a possible D gene is TRBD1 (5 bases). Germline V CDR1 and CDR2: MNHNY, SVGAGI (reference sequence). The CDR3 covers 16 residues. V gave up 4 bases and J gave up 0 bases, with 13 bases separating them. CDR3 sequence: CASSSFTTDSYNEQFF. Written as DNA, the CDR3 is TGTGCCAGCAGTTCATTCACGACAGACTCCTACAATGAGCAGTTCTTC.

This clonotype has at least ten counts. V and J are TRBV6-6 and TRBJ2-3, with 8 bases matching TRBD2. This CDR3 comprises 15 residues. Trimming took 7 bases from V and 6 from J; bases not matched to a gene: 12. Per the germline V gene, CDR1 is MNHNY and CDR2 is SVGAGI (reference sequence). CDR3 in amino acids: CASTQVGSGVDTQYF. CDR3 sequence (DNA): TGTGCCAGCACCCAAGTGGGTAGCGGGGTTGATACGCAGTATTTT.

This clonotype was seen more than once but under ten times. The chain carries TRBV29-1 and TRBJ2-5; D perhaps matches TRBD1 (5 bases). V was clipped by 3 bases and J by 5 bases, with 13 bases between them. The CDR3 has 13 amino acids. Looked up from germline, CDR1 is SQVTM and CDR2 is ANQGSEA. The CDR3 sequence is CSVDSLPGETQYF. The CDR3 nucleotides read TGCAGCGTTGATTCACTGCCAGGGGAGACCCAGTACTTC. The full variable domain, with the rest looked up from reference TRBV29-1 and TRBJ2-5, is SAVISQKPSRDICQRGTSLTIQCQVDSQVTMMFWYRQQPGQSLTLIATANQGSEATYESGFVIDKFPISRPNLTFSTLTVSNMSPEDSSIYLCSVDSLPGETQYFGPGTRLLVL.

Many counts were recorded for this clonotype. The chain joins TRBV27 to TRBJ2-2; D possibly matches TRBD1 or TRBD2 (6 bases each). Germline CDR1 is MNHEY and CDR2 is SMNVEV (reference sequence). This CDR3 region has 15 residues. Trimming removed 3 bases from V and 0 bases from J, with 8 bases in between. For the CDR3, the DNA is TGTGCCAGCAGTTTTAGGGGGGCGAACACCGGGGAGCTGTTTTTT. Translated: CASSFRGANTGELFF.

This clonotype was found many times. The gene calls are TRBV3-1 and TRBJ1-1; possibly TRBD1 for D (5 bases). Between the trimmed V and J ends, which lost 1 base and 1 base, there was a span of 10 bases. Germline V gene sequence: CDR1 LGHDT, CDR2 YNNKEL (reference sequence). There are 15 residues in the CDR3. The CDR3 nucleotides read TGTGCCAGCAGCCAAGCAGGGTCGAGGAACACTGAAGCTTTCTTT. Translating it yields CASSQAGSRNTEAFF.

This clonotype was observed many times. The V and J genes are TRBV7-9 and TRBJ2-1; no clear D gene. The CDR3 totals 14 residues. V lost 4 bases and J lost 2, with 9 bases in between. Per germline, CDR1 SEHNR and CDR2 FQNEAQ (reference sequence). The CDR3 region is CASSSAGAYNEQFF. CDR3 nucleotides: TGTGCCAGCAGCTCCGCAGGCGCCTACAATGAGCAGTTCTTC.